Shown below are 2 T cell receptor beta chains from a single sample sequenced in a study of blood T cell repertoires in COVID-19. Libraries were prepared by immunoSEQ multiplex PCR; TCRdb keeps only in-frame clonotypes and omits some of them. The sample holds 150,000 to 200,000 clones, roughly 84% seen once. The specimen sequenced was peripheral blood. These receptors were obtained from a woman aged 55-70 years with acute or convalescent COVID-19.

This chain joins TRBV4-3 and TRBJ2-7; 7 nucleotides agree with TRBD1. This CDR3 has 15 residues. CDR1 LGHNA and CDR2 YSLEER come from the germline V gene. Trimming cost V 3 bases and J 0 bases; bases outside gene matches: 5. CDR3 amino acids: CASSQTGQTSYEQYF. The CDR3 DNA reads as TGCGCCAGCAGCCAGACGGGACAGACCTCCTACGAGCAGTACTTC.

The chain joins TRBV3-1 (or the pseudogene TRBV3-2) to TRBJ2-5; maybe TRBD1 (6 bases). CDR1 is LGHDT and CDR2 is YNNKEL in the germline V gene (reference sequence). The CDR3 is made up of 14 amino acids. The V end lost 1 base, the J end lost 1 base, and 7 bases lay between the germline ends. The CDR3: CASSQGTAQETQYF. The CDR3 DNA is TGTGCCAGCAGCCAAGGGACAGCCCAAGAGACCCAGTACTTC.